This T cell receptor beta chain is from a study of T cells after yellow fever vaccination. For TCR, cDNA came from 5'RACE template switching, which added a universal primer site and UMIs. From the 5' RACE reads, TCRdb called clonotypes with MiXCR, one entry per CDR3 protein. The repertoire has around 310,000 distinct CDR3 sequences, 3.5% to 4.5% of them found once; the top ten carry roughly a fifth. The CDR3 has 13 amino acids. Germline CDR1 LNHDA, CDR2 SQIVND (reference sequence). The V and J ends lost 7 bases and 1 base respectively, with 10 bases between them. This clonotype was picked up many times.

The TCR sequence derives from a man aged 18 to 30 who received the YFV17D yellow fever vaccine. The chain is built from TRBV19 and TRBJ1-1; a weak D match, TRBD1 (6 bases). Sequencing used PBMCs, obtained 15 days after the yellow fever booster vaccination. CDR3 amino acids: CASTTGANTEAFF. CDR3 DNA sequence: TGTGCCAGTACCACGGGGGCGAACACTGAAGCTTTCTTT.